The clone carrying this T cell receptor (beta chain) was counted only a few times. Its antigen is not identified. The data originate from a study of shared clonotypes between healthy human individuals. Study findings and constraints: Although depth was large, rarefaction showed that sequencing of the sorted subsets was incomplete. Non-shared clonotypes displayed generation probabilities falling below those of clonotypes present in all four donors.

The V gene's germline CDR1 is GTSNPN and CDR2 SVGIG (reference sequence). The CDR3 runs 15 residues. V was trimmed by 5 bases and J by 2 bases, leaving 16 bases between them. Each subset's genomic DNA was shared equally among a number of immunoSEQ plates. The data were produced by immunoSEQ multiplex PCR, yet TCRdb's version contains in-frame clones alone and is incomplete. The data show a few million clones, approximately 95% seen once. The clonotype originates from a man between 18 and 29 years old in good health. Some clones in this sample may be carry-over from other donors' samples. The sample taken for sequencing was naive CD4+ T cells from PBMCs. Subset described: CD45RA+ positively selected. J is TRBJ1-5 and V is TRBV30, with D unclear. The CDR3 DNA reads as TGTGCCTGGGGAGGTCTATTTGAAGGCAATCAGCCCCAGCATTTT. Its translation is CAWGGLFEGNQPQHF.